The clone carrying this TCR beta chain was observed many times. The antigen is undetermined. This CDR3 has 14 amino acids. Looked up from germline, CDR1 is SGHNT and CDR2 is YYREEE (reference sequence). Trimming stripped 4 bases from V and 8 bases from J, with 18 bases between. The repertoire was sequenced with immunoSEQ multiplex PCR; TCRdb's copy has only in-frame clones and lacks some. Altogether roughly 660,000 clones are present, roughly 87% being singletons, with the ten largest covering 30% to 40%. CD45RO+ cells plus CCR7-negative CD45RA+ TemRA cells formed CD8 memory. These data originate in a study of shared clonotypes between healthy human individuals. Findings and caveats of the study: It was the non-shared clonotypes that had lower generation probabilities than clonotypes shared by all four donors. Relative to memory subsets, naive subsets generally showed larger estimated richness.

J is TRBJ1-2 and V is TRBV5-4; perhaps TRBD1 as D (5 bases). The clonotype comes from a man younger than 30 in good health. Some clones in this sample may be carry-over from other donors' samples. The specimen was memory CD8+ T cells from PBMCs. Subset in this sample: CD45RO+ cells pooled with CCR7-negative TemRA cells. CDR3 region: CASSLGRGARGYTF. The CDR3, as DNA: TGTGCCAGCAGCCTGGGGCGAGGGGCGCGAGGCTACACCTTC.